The clone carrying this TCR beta chain appeared many times. The antigen is unknown. The data were obtained in a study of T cells after yellow fever vaccination. Regarding the study as a whole: Contaminating bulk clonotypes could be abundant in FACS-sorted repertoires. Booster sampling recovered most clones from primary vaccination (nearly 98% CD4, roughly 90% CD8). Though weaker, the secondary response peaked faster, on day 5 versus 15.

Using its own MiXCR run on the 5' RACE reads, TCRdb lists one record per CDR3 protein. The table has around 350,000 distinct CDR3 sequences, more than 5.5% seen once. In germline, CDR1 is SGHTA, CDR2 FQGTGA. V shed 6 bases and J 3 bases; nucleotides not matched to a gene: 7. This CDR3 is built from 16 residues. The source material was PBMCs, sampled 5 days after the yellow fever booster vaccination. This chain uses TRBV7-3 with TRBJ2-1; 11 nucleotides agree with TRBD2. The sequence was collected from a man aged 25-45 years who received the YFV17D yellow fever vaccine. CDR3 bases: TGTGCCAGCAGTATCTCCGGGACTAGCGGCTACAATGAGCAGTTCTTC. Protein sequence: CASSISGTSGYNEQFF.